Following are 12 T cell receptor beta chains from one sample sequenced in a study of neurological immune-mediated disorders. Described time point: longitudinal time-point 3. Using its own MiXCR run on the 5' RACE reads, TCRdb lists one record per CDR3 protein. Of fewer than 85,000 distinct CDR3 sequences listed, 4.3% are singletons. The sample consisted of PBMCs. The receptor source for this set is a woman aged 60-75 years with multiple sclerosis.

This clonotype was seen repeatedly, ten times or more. CDR3 protein: CASNPHGGGSSYEQYF. In DNA form, the CDR3 reads TGTGCCAGCAATCCACACGGCGGGGGGAGCTCCTACGAGCAGTACTTC. J is TRBJ2-7 and V is TRBV7-2, with 8 bases identical to TRBD2. Germline V gene data show CDR1 as SGHTA and CDR2 as FQGNSA. Unmatched junction bases numbered 11, after V lost 7 bases and J lost 0 bases. The CDR3 spans 16 residues. The full variable domain, with the rest looked up from reference TRBV7-2 and TRBJ2-7, is GAGVSQSPSNKVTEKGKDVELRCDPISGHTALYWYRQSLGQGLEFLIYFQGNSAPDKSGLPSDRFSAERTGGSVSTLTIQRTQQEDSAVYLCASNPHGGGSSYEQYFGPGTRLTVT.

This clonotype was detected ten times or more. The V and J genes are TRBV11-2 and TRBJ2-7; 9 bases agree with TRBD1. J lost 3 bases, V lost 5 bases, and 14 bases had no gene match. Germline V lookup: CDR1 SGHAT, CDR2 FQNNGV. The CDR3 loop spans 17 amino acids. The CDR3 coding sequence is TGTGCCAGCAGCCAATATAGAACCCCGGGACAGGGCTACGAGCAGTACTTC. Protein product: CASSQYRTPGQGYEQYF.

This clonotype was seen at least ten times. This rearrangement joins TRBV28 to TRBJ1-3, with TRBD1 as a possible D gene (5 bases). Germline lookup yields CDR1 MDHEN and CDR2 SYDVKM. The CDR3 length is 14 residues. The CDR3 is CAILGQGAGNTIYF. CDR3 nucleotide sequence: TGTGCGATCTTAGGGCAGGGCGCTGGAAACACCATATATTTT. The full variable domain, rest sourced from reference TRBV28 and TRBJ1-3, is DVKVTQSSRYLVKRTGEKVFLECVQDMDHENMFWYRQDPGLGLRLIYFSYDVKMKEKGDIPEGYSVSREKKERFSLILESASTNQTSMYLCAILGQGAGNTIYFGEGSWLTVV.

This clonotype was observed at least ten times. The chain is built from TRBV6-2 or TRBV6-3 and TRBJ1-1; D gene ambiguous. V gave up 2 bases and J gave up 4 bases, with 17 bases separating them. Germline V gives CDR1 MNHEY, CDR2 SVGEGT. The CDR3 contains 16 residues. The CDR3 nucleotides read TGTGCCAGCAGTTACCCACCCGTCGGAGTGGGCACTGAAGCTTTCTTT. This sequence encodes CASSYPPVGVGTEAFF.

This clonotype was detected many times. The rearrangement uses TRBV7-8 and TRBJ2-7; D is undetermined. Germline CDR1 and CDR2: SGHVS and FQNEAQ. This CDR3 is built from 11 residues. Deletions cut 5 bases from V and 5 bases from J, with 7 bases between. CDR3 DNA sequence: TGTGCCAGCAGCCATAGAAACGAGCAGTACTTC. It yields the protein CASSHRNEQYF. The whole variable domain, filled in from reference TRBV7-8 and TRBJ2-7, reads GAGVSQSPRYKVAKRGQDVALRCDPISGHVSLFWYQQALGQGPEFLTYFQNEAQLDKSGLPSDRFFAERPEGSVSTLKIQRTQQEDSAVYLCASSHRNEQYFGPGTRLTVT.

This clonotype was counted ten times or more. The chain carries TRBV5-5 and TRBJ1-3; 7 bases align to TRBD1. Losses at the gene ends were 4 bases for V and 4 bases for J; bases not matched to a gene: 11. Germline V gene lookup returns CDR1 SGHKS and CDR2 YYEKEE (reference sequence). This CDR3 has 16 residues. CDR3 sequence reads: CASSARGDRVGNTIYF. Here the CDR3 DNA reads TGTGCCAGCAGCGCAAGGGGAGACAGGGTCGGAAACACCATATATTTT.

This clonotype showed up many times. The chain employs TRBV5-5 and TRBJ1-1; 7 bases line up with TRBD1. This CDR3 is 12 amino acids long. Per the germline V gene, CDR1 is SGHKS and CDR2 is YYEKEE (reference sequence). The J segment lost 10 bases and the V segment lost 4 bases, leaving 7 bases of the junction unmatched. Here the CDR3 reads CASSTITGAAFF. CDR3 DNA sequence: TGTGCCAGCAGCACGATCACAGGGGCAGCTTTCTTT.

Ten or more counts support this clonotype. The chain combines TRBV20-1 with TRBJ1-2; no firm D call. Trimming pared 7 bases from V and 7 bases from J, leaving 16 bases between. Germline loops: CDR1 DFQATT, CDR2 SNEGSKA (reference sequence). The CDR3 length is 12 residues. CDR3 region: CSESRGSFGYTF. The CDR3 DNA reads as TGCAGTGAGAGCCGGGGTTCTTTTGGCTACACCTTC.

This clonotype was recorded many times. The CDR3 region has the DNA TGCGCCAGCAGCCAACCGACAGGGACGTGGACTGAAGCTTTCTTT. Its translation: CASSQPTGTWTEAFF. The J gene is TRBJ1-1, the V gene TRBV5-1; the match to TRBD1 covers 7 bases. Germline CDR1 and CDR2: SGHRS and YFSETQ. This CDR3 region has 15 residues. The V gene end was trimmed by 4 bases and the J gene end by 5 bases; junction bases not matched to a gene: 11. The full variable domain, in which reference TRBV5-1 and TRBJ1-1 provide the parts outside the CDR3, is KAGVTQTPRYLIKTRGQQVTLSCSPISGHRSVSWYQQTPGQGLQFLFEYFSETQRNKGNFPGRFSGRQFSNSRSEMNVSTLELGDSALYLCASSQPTGTWTEAFFGQGTRLTVV.

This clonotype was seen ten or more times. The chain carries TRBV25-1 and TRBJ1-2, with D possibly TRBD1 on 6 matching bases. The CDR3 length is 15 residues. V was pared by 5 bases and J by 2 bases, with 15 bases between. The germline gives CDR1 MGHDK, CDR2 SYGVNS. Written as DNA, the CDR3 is TGTGCCAGCAGTCCCCACGGGACAAAGAACTATGGCTACACCTTC. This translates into CASSPHGTKNYGYTF.

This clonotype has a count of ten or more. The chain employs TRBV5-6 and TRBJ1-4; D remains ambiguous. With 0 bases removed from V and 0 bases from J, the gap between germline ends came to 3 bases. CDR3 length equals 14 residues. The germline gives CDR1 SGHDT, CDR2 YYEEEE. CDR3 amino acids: CASSLVATNEKLFF. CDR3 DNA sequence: TGTGCCAGCAGCTTGGTGGCAACTAATGAAAAACTGTTTTTT.

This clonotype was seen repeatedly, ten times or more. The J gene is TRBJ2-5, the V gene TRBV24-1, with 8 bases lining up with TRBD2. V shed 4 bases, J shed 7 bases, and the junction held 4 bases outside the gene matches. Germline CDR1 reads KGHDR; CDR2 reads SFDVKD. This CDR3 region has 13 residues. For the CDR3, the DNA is TGTGCCACCAGTGAACCGGGGGGGGGGACCCAGTACTTC. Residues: CATSEPGGGTQYF.